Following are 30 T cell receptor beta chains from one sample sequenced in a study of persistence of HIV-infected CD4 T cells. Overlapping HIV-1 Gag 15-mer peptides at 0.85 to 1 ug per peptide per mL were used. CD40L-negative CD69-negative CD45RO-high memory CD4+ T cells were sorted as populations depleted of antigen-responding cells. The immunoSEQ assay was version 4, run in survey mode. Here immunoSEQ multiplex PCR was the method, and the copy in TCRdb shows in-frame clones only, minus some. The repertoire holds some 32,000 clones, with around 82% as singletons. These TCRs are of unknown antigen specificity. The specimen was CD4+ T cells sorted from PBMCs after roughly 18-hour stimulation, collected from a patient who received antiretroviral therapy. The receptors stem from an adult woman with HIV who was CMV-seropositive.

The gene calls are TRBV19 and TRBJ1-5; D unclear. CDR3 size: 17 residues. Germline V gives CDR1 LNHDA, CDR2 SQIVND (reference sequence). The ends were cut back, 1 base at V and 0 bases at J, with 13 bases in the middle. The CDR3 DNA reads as TGTGCCAGTAGTATAGCCAGGCGTAGTCATAGCAATCAGCCCCAGCATTTT. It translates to CASSIARRSHSNQPQHF.

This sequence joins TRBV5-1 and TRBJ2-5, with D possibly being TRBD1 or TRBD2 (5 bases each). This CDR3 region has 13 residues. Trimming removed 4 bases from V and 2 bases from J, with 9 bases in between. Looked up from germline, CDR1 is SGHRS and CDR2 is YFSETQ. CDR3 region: CASSIGTQETQYF. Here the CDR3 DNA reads TGCGCCAGCAGCATCGGGACGCAAGAGACCCAGTACTTC.

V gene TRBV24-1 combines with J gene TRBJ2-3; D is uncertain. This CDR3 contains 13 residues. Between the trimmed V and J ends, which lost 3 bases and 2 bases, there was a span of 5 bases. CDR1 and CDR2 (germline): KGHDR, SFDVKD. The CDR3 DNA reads TGTGCCACCAGTGATACCATCACAGATACGCAGTATTTT. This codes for CATSDTITDTQYF.

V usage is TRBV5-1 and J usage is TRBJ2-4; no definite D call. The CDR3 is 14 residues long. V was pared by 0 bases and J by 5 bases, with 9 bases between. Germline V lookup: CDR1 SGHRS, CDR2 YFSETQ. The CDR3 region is CASSLERAQNIQYF. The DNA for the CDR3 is TGCGCCAGCAGCTTGGAAAGGGCCCAAAACATTCAGTACTTC. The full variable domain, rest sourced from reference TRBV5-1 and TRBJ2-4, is KAGVTQTPRYLIKTRGQQVTLSCSPISGHRSVSWYQQTPGQGLQFLFEYFSETQRNKGNFPGRFSGRQFSNSRSEMNVSTLELGDSALYLCASSLERAQNIQYFGAGTRLSVL.

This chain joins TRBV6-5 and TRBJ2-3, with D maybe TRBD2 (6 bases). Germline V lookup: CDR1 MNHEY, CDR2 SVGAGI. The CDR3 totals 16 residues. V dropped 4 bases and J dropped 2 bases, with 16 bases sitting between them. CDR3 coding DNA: TGTGCCAGCAGTTCGACTACCCTACTAGCCACAGATACGCAGTATTTT. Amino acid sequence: CASSSTTLLATDTQYF.

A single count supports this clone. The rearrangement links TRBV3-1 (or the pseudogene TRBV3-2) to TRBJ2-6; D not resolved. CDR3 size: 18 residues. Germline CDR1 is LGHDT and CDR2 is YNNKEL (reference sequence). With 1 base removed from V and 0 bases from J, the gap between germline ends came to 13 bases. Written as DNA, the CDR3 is TGTGCCAGCAGCCAAGTTTGGGTACTGGACTCTGGGGCCAACGTCCTGACTTTC. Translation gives CASSQVWVLDSGANVLTF.

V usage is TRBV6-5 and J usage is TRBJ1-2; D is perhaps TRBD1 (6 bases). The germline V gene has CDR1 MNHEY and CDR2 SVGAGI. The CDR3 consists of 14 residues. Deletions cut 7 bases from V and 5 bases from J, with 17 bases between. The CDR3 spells CASTSKQGGYGYTF. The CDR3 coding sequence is TGTGCCAGCACCTCAAAACAAGGGGGTTATGGCTACACCTTC.

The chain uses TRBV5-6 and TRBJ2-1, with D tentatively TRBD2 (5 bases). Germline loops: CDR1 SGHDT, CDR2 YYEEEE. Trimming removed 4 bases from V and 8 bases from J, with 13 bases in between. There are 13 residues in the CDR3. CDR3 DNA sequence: TGTGCCAGCAGCCAGCCGGGGAAGGATGAGCAGTTCTTC. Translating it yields CASSQPGKDEQFF.

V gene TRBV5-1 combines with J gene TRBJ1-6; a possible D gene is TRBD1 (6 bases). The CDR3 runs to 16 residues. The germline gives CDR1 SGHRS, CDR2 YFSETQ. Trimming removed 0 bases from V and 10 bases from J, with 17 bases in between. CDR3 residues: CASSLDAGRGSSPLHF. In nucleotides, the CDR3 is TGCGCCAGCAGCTTGGATGCGGGCAGGGGAAGCTCACCCCTCCACTTT.

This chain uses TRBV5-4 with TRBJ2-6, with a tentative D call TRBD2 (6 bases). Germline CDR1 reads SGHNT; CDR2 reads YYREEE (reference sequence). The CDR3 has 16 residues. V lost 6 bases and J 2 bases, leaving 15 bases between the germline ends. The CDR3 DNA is TGTGCCAGCAAGCAGAGTGGGGGGACTGGGGCCAACGTCCTGACTTTC. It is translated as CASKQSGGTGANVLTF.

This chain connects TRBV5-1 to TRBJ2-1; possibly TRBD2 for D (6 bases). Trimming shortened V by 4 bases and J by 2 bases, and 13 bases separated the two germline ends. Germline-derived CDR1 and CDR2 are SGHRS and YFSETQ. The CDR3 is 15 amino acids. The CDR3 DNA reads TGCGCCAGCAGCCCCAATAGCGGTACCTACAATGAGCAGTTCTTC. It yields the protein CASSPNSGTYNEQFF.

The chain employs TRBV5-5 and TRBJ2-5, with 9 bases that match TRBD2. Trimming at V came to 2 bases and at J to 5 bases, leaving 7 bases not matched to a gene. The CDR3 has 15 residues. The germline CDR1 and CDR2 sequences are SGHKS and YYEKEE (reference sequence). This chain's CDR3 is CASSFGGGAWETQYF. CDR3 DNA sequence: TGTGCCAGCAGCTTTGGCGGGGGGGCCTGGGAGACCCAGTACTTC.

The CDR3 DNA is TGCAGCGTTGAACGGCACACTGAAGCTTTCTTT. It translates to CSVERHTEAFF. The chain links TRBV29-1 to TRBJ1-1; D not certain. CDR1 is SQVTM and CDR2 is ANQGSEA in the germline V gene. The germline V and J ends were trimmed by 2 bases and 3 bases, with 4 bases remaining between them. This CDR3 has 11 residues.

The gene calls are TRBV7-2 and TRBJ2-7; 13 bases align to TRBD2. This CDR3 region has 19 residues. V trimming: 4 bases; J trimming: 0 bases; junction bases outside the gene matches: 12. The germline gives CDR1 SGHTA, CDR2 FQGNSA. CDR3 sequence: CASSSPGLAGFTFSYEQYF. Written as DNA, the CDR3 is TGTGCCAGCAGCTCCCCGGGACTAGCGGGATTCACCTTCTCCTACGAGCAGTACTTC.

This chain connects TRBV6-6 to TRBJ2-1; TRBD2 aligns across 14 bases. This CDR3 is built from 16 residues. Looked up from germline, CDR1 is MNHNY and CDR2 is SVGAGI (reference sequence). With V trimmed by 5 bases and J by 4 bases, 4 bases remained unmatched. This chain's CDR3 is CASSRTSGGSYNEQFF. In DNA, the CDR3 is TGTGCCAGCAGTCGGACTAGCGGGGGGTCGTACAATGAGCAGTTCTTC.

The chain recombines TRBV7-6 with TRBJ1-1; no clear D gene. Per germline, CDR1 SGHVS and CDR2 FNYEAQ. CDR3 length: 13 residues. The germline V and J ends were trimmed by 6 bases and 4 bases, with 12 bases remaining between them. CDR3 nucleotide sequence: TGTGCCAGCAGTCTTCAGTGGGGCACTGAAGCTTTCTTT. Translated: CASSLQWGTEAFF. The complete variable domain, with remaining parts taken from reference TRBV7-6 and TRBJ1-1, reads GAGVSQSPRYKVTKRGQDVALRCDPISGHVSLYWYRQALGQGPEFLTYFNYEAQQDKSGLPNDRFSAERPEGSISTLTIQRTEQRDSAMYRCASSLQWGTEAFFGQGTRLTVV.

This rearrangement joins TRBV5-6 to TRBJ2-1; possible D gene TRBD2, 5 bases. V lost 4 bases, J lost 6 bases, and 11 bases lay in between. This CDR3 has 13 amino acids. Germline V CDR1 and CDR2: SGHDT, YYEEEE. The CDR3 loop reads CASSRTRTNEQFF. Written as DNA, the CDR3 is TGTGCCAGCAGCCGGACTCGGACCAATGAGCAGTTCTTC. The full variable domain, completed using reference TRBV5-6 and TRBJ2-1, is DAGVTQSPTHLIKTRGQQVTLRCSPKSGHDTVSWYQQALGQGPQFIFQYYEEEERQRGNFPDRFSGHQFPNYSSELNVNALLLGDSALYLCASSRTRTNEQFFGPGTRLTVL.

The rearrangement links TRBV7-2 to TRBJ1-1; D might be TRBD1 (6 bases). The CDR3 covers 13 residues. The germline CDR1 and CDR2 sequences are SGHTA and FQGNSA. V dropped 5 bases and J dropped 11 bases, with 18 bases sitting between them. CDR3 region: CASSAQGPVTAFF. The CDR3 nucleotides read TGTGCCAGCAGCGCACAGGGTCCCGTCACCGCTTTCTTT.

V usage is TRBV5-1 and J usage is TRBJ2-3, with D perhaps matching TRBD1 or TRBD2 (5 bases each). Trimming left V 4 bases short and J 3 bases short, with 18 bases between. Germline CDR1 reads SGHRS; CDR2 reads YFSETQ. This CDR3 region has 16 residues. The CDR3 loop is CASSPLGQGVTDTQYF. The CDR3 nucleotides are TGCGCCAGCAGCCCACTAGGGCAAGGGGTGACAGATACGCAGTATTTT.

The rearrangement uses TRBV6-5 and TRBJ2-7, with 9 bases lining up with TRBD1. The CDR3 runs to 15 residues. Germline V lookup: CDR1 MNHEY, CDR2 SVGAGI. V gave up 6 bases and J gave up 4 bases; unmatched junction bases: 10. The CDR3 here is CASSRTGTGSYEQYF. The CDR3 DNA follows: TGTGCCAGCAGCAGAACCGGGACAGGGAGTTACGAGCAGTACTTC.

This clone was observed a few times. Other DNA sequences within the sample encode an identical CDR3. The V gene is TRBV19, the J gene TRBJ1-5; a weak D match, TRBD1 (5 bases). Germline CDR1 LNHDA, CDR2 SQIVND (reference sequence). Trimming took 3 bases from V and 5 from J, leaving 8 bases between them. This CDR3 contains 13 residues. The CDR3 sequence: CASSISRDQPQHF. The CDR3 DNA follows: TGTGCCAGTAGTATCAGCAGGGATCAGCCCCAGCATTTT.

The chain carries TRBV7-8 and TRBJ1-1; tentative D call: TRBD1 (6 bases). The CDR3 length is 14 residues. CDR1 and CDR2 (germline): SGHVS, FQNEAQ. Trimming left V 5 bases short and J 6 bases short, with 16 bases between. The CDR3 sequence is CASSIRQARAEAFF. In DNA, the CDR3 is TGTGCCAGCAGCATCAGACAGGCTAGGGCTGAAGCTTTCTTT.

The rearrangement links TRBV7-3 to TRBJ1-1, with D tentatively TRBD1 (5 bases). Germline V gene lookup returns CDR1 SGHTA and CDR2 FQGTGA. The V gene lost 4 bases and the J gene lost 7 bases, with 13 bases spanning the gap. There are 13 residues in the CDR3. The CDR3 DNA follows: TGTGCCAGCAGCTCGGGACCGGCAGGTGAAGCTTTCTTT. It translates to CASSSGPAGEAFF.

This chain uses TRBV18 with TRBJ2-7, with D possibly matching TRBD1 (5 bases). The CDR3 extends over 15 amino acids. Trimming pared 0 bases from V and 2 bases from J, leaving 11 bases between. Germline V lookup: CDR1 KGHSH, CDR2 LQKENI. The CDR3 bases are TGTGCCAGCTCACCACCTCGGCAGGGCACCTACGAGCAGTACTTC. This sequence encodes CASSPPRQGTYEQYF.

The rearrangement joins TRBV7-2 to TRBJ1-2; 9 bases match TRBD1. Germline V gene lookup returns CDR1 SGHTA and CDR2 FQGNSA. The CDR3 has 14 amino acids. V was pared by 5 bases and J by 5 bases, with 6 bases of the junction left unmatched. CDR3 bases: TGTGCCAGCAGCCCCCGGACAGGGGTTTATGGCTACACCTTC. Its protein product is CASSPRTGVYGYTF.

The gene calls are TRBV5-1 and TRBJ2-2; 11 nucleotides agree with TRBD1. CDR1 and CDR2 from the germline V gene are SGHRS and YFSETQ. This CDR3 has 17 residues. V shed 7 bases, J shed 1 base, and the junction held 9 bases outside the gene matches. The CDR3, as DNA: TGCGCCAGCGGCGATGGGACAGGGGGTTTGAACACCGGGGAGCTGTTTTTT. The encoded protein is CASGDGTGGLNTGELFF.

DNA for the CDR3: TGTGCCAGCAGCCGTGGAAATTCACCCCTCCACTTT. This codes for CASSRGNSPLHF. The J gene is TRBJ1-6, the V gene TRBV28, with unresolved D. Between the trimmed V and J ends, which lost 6 bases and 7 bases, there was a span of 7 bases. Looked up from germline, CDR1 is MDHEN and CDR2 is SYDVKM. This CDR3 is built from 12 residues.

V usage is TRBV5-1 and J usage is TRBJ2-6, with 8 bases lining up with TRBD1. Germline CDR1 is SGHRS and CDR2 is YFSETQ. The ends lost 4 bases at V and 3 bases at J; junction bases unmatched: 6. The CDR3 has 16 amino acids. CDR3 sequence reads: CASSVGQVGGANVLTF. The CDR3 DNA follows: TGCGCCAGCAGCGTGGGACAGGTCGGTGGGGCCAACGTCCTGACTTTC.

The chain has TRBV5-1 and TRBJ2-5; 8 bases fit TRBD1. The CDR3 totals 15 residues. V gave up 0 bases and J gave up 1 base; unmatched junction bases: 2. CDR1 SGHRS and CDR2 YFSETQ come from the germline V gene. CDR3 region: CASSLAGTGQETQYF. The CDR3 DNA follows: TGCGCCAGCAGCTTGGCCGGGACAGGCCAAGAGACCCAGTACTTC.

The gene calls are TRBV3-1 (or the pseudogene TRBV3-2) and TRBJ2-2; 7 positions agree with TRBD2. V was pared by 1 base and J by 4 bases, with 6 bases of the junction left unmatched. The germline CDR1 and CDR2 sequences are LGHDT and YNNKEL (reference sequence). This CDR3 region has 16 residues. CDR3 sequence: CASSQGGGRITGELFF. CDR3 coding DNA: TGTGCCAGCAGCCAAGGGGGCGGGAGAATCACCGGGGAGCTGTTTTTT.